This TCR beta chain was identified in a study of vaccination and CD4 T cells after COVID-19. Study details: The peptides that stimulated the cells were overlapping spike peptides from SARS-CoV-2, HCoV-NL63, HCoV-OC43 and HCoV-229E. Treatment of control cultures consisted of a CEFX pool, an HIV-1 Nef pool, or no peptide.

Details on this clonotype: Its specificity is unknown.

Scientists ran DNA taken from cultured CD4+ T cells through the Oncomine TCR Beta short-read assay for sequencing. Each CDR3 protein gets one entry after TCRdb re-called the PCR reads with MiXCR. The table has under 20,000 distinct CDR3 sequences, 44% seen once. This sample's treatment: approximately 9-day PBMC culture with coronavirus spike peptide pools or control peptides (ViraFEST assay). CDR1 is GTSNPN and CDR2 is SVGIG in the germline V gene (reference sequence). The CDR3 sequence is 11 residues long. V shed 0 bases and J shed 12 bases, with 9 bases lying between them. The chain couples TRBV30 to TRBJ2-1, with no clear D. The source material was CD4+ T cells from blood, cultured in vitro. This sequence was found in a human donor who had recovered from COVID-19. In nucleotides, the CDR3 is TGTGCCTGGAGTGTCCGGTCGTGGCAGTTCTTC. It specifies CAWSVRSWQFF.